The 29 T cell receptor beta chains below all came from one sample that was sequenced in a study of T-cell memory formation after mild COVID-19. TCRdb reanalysed the 5' RACE reads using MiXCR and keeps one entry per CDR3 protein. The repertoire consists of 350,000 to 500,000 distinct CDR3 sequences, with roughly 18% occurring once and the leading ten covering 20% to 25%. Sample: PBMCs or a T cell subset sorted from them (not recorded which). The receptor set was obtained from a man between 18 and 29 years old who had mild COVID-19 (a few samples of this study predate the infection). Cell type and time point are not known.

There are a few counts of this clonotype. The CDR3 spells CASSPGGQGVSNEQFF. CDR3 DNA sequence: TGTGCCAGCAGCCCCGGGGGACAGGGGGTTAGCAATGAGCAGTTCTTC. This rearrangement joins TRBV7-2 to TRBJ2-1, with 11 positions matching TRBD1. J lost 6 bases, V lost 5 bases, and 9 bases had no gene match. The V gene's germline CDR1 is SGHTA and CDR2 FQGNSA. The CDR3 contains 16 residues.

This clonotype was recorded a few times. The CDR3 region is CASSLGQPLTDTQYF. The DNA of the CDR3 is TGCGCCAGCAGCTTGGGGCAACCCCTCACAGATACGCAGTATTTT. The chain couples TRBV5-1 to TRBJ2-3; D call uncertain. Germline CDR1 reads SGHRS; CDR2 reads YFSETQ. Deletions cut 0 bases from V and 2 bases from J, with 10 bases between. The CDR3 sequence is 15 residues long. The full variable domain, with the rest looked up from reference TRBV5-1 and TRBJ2-3, is KAGVTQTPRYLIKTRGQQVTLSCSPISGHRSVSWYQQTPGQGLQFLFEYFSETQRNKGNFPGRFSGRQFSNSRSEMNVSTLELGDSALYLCASSLGQPLTDTQYFGPGTRLTVL.

The sample holds a few counts of this clonotype. The gene calls are TRBV7-9 and TRBJ2-1; 11 bases match TRBD2. V shed 5 bases, J shed 5 bases, and the junction held 11 bases outside the gene matches. The CDR3 is made up of 17 amino acids. Germline V CDR1 and CDR2: SEHNR, FQNEAQ (reference sequence). CDR3 loop: CASSPWLRLAGHNEQFF. In nucleotides, the CDR3 is TGTGCCAGCAGCCCCTGGCTTAGACTAGCGGGGCACAATGAGCAGTTCTTC. Combining the CDR3 with reference TRBV7-9 and TRBJ2-1 gives the whole variable domain DTGVSQNPRHKITKRGQNVTFRCDPISEHNRLYWYRQTLGQGPEFLTYFQNEAQLEKSRLLSDRFSAERPKGSFSTLEIQRTEQGDSAMYLCASSPWLRLAGHNEQFFGPGTRLTVL.

V usage is TRBV27 and J usage is TRBJ1-1; D is possibly TRBD1 (6 bases). V lost 8 bases and J lost 1, with 11 bases in between. In germline, CDR1 is MNHEY, CDR2 SMNVEV (reference sequence). The CDR3 contains 13 residues. CDR3 coding DNA: TGTGCCAGCGCCAGGGGCCCGAACACTGAAGCTTTCTTT. Translated: CASARGPNTEAFF.

This clonotype was seen at least ten times. The V and J genes are TRBV10-3 and TRBJ2-3; 10 nucleotides line up with TRBD1. This CDR3 region has 16 residues. Germline loops: CDR1 ENHRY, CDR2 SYGVKD. With 6 bases clipped from V and 2 bases from J, the junction kept 8 bases outside the gene matches. The CDR3, as DNA: TGTGCCATCAGCCGGGGACAGGGGTCGTCCACAGATACGCAGTATTTT. As protein: CAISRGQGSSTDTQYF.

J is TRBJ2-4 and V is TRBV2, with D perhaps matching TRBD1 (5 bases). There are 13 residues in the CDR3. Trimming cost V 5 bases and J 5 bases, with 10 bases left between them. Germline V gene data show CDR1 as SNHLY and CDR2 as FYNNEI. CDR3 in DNA: TGTGCCAGCAGTCCCCAACAGGAAAACATTCAGTACTTC. This gives the protein CASSPQQENIQYF.

This clonotype was counted at least ten times. V usage is TRBV11-1 and J usage is TRBJ2-5; 7 bases are a match to TRBD2. This CDR3 is 14 amino acids long. Germline CDR1 and CDR2: SGHAT and FQDESV (reference sequence). V shed 7 bases, J shed 4 bases, and the junction held 9 bases outside the gene matches. CDR3 nucleotide sequence: TGTGCCAGCATCGAATCTTCTAGCGGAGAGACCCAGTACTTC. Translated: CASIESSSGETQYF.

This clonotype was found a few times. V gene TRBV6-2 or TRBV6-3 combines with J gene TRBJ2-5, with D unclear. V lost 2 bases and J lost 5, with 3 bases in between. The CDR3 runs to 11 residues. The germline CDR1 and CDR2 sequences are MNHEY and SVGEGT. The CDR3 sequence is CASSYAETQYF. CDR3 bases: TGTGCCAGCAGTTACGCGGAGACCCAGTACTTC.

The V call is TRBV5-1, the J call TRBJ2-6, with TRBD1 matching over 7 bases. Germline V gene data show CDR1 as SGHRS and CDR2 as YFSETQ. V dropped 2 bases and J dropped 0; count of bases not matched to a gene: 14. The CDR3 extends over 20 amino acids. The DNA for the CDR3 is TGCGCCAGCAGCTTACTATTACCGGGACAGCTTTTCTCTGGGGCCAACGTCCTGACTTTC. Amino acids: CASSLLLPGQLFSGANVLTF.

This clonotype came up a few times. This chain uses TRBV14 with TRBJ2-3; D is ambiguous. Between the trimmed V and J ends, which lost 1 base and 8 bases, there was a span of 7 bases. Germline CDR1 reads SGHDN; CDR2 reads FVKESK. The CDR3 totals 12 residues. CDR3 nucleotide sequence: TGTGCCAGCAGCCAAGTTAGTGGTACGCAGTATTTT. This translates into CASSQVSGTQYF.

This clonotype was seen a single time. The J gene is TRBJ2-3, the V gene TRBV4-2; TRBD1 agrees at 9 bases. Germline CDR1 and CDR2: LGHNA and YNFKEQ. This CDR3 has 15 residues. V trimming: 4 bases; J trimming: 4 bases; junction bases outside the gene matches: 6. The CDR3 nucleotides read TGTGCCAGCAGCCGGGCGGGACAGGGTGCAGATACGCAGTATTTT. Encoded protein: CASSRAGQGADTQYF.

This chain links TRBV5-6 with TRBJ1-1; D unclear. Germline V lookup: CDR1 SGHDT, CDR2 YYEEEE. This CDR3 is 14 amino acids long. V gave up 3 bases and J gave up 4 bases, with 13 bases separating them. The CDR3 reads CASSSRLSSTEAFF. The CDR3 DNA reads as TGTGCCAGCAGCTCCAGGTTATCCAGCACTGAAGCTTTCTTT.

The chain links TRBV5-6 to TRBJ2-2; 7 positions agree with TRBD1. The germline gives CDR1 SGHDT, CDR2 YYEEEE. This CDR3 is 15 amino acids long. The V segment lost 4 bases and the J segment 0 bases; nucleotides outside the gene matches: 3. CDR3: CASSTGTANTGELFF. CDR3 nucleotide sequence: TGTGCCAGCAGCACCGGGACAGCGAACACCGGGGAGCTGTTTTTT.

The V and J genes are TRBV20-1 and TRBJ2-5; a weak D match, TRBD2 (5 bases). Trimming shortened V by 7 bases and J by 4 bases, and 10 bases separated the two germline ends. The CDR3 contains 11 residues. Germline V gene lookup returns CDR1 DFQATT and CDR2 SNEGSKA (reference sequence). CDR3 residues: CSVSDRETQYF. CDR3 nucleotide sequence: TGCAGTGTTAGCGACCGAGAGACCCAGTACTTC.

The sample holds a few counts of this clonotype. The chain uses TRBV5-1 and TRBJ1-6; TRBD1 might be the D (6 bases). Trimming left V 0 bases short and J 0 bases short, with 13 bases between. Germline CDR1 SGHRS, CDR2 YFSETQ. The CDR3 is 18 amino acids. The CDR3 bases are TGCGCCAGCAGCTTGGGGGGACAACAAAACTCCTATAATTCACCCCTCCACTTT. This codes for CASSLGGQQNSYNSPLHF.

V usage is TRBV29-1 and J usage is TRBJ2-5; D is perhaps TRBD1 (6 bases). In germline, CDR1 is SQVTM, CDR2 ANQGSEA. The CDR3 totals 13 residues. The V end lost 5 bases, the J end lost 2 bases, and 12 bases lay between the germline ends. DNA for the CDR3: TGCAGCGTTCTCCCAGGGGAACAAGAGACCCAGTACTTC. The encoded protein is CSVLPGEQETQYF.

This clonotype showed up just a few times. The chain recombines TRBV20-1 with TRBJ2-3; 8 bases are shared with TRBD1. This CDR3 comprises 15 residues. Trimming took 1 base from V and 4 from J; bases not matched to a gene: 7. Germline V gene lookup returns CDR1 DFQATT and CDR2 SNEGSKA (reference sequence). The CDR3 DNA reads as TGCAGTGCTAGAGTGGGCAGGGGGCAGGCAGATACGCAGTATTTT. Its protein is CSARVGRGQADTQYF.

This clonotype has only a few counts. The chain combines TRBV5-6 with TRBJ2-5; 13 bases align to TRBD2. The CDR3 covers 19 residues. From germline, CDR1 is SGHDT and CDR2 YYEEEE. V shed 0 bases, J shed 4 bases, and the junction held 12 bases outside the gene matches. The CDR3 protein is CASSLAHGTSGAAGETQYF. As DNA, the CDR3 is TGTGCCAGCAGCTTGGCCCATGGGACTAGCGGGGCCGCGGGAGAGACCCAGTACTTC.

The gene calls are TRBV9 and TRBJ2-3; 15 bases are a match to TRBD2. CDR3 length: 17 residues. Germline trimming cut 3 bases from V and 4 bases from J; bases unmatched to any gene: 6. CDR1 SGDLS and CDR2 YYNGEE come from the germline V gene. CDR3 amino acids: CASSAGLAGGLPDTQYF. CDR3 in DNA: TGTGCCAGCAGCGCAGGACTAGCGGGGGGGCTTCCAGATACGCAGTATTTT.

The V call is TRBV12-3 or TRBV12-4, the J call TRBJ1-1; D uncertain. V lost 1 base to trimming and J lost 4 bases, with 4 bases between them. CDR3 length equals 12 residues. CDR3 in DNA: TGTGCCAGCAGTTTAGTGGCCACTGAAGCTTTCTTT. This translates into CASSLVATEAFF.

The chain employs TRBV4-1 and TRBJ2-3; 14 bases fit TRBD2. The CDR3 is 18 amino acids. Trimming removed 3 bases from V and 4 bases from J; junction bases left unmatched: 9. Germline-derived CDR1 and CDR2 are MGHRA and YSYEKL. The chain's CDR3 is CASSQRGTSGGPADTQYF. In nucleotides, the CDR3 is TGCGCCAGCAGCCAGAGGGGGACTAGCGGGGGACCCGCAGATACGCAGTATTTT.

This clonotype was seen a handful of times. The rearrangement uses TRBV5-6 and TRBJ2-5; weak D call: TRBD2 (5 bases). This CDR3 is built from 14 residues. V lost 9 bases, J lost 3 bases, and 18 bases lay in between. Germline V gene data show CDR1 as SGHDT and CDR2 as YYEEEE. The CDR3 DNA is TGTGCCAACCCTTTTAGGACGGGAAAAGAGACCCAGTACTTC. This sequence encodes CANPFRTGKETQYF. Complete variable domain (other parts from reference TRBV5-6 and TRBJ2-5): DAGVTQSPTHLIKTRGQQVTLRCSPKSGHDTVSWYQQALGQGPQFIFQYYEEEERQRGNFPDRFSGHQFPNYSSELNVNALLLGDSALYLCANPFRTGKETQYFGPGTRLLVL.

This clonotype was seen only a few times. The chain carries TRBV10-2 and TRBJ2-4; 11 bases map to TRBD1. V shed 3 bases and J 8 bases; nucleotides not matched to a gene: 3. Germline V lookup: CDR1 WSHSY, CDR2 SAAADI. The CDR3 loop spans 14 amino acids. The CDR3 sequence: CASSDRTGGDIQYF. The CDR3, as DNA: TGCGCCAGCAGTGACCGGACAGGGGGCGACATTCAGTACTTC.

The genes are TRBV2 and TRBJ2-5; weak D call: TRBD2 (5 bases). The CDR3 extends over 12 amino acids. CDR1 is SNHLY and CDR2 is FYNNEI in the germline V gene. Between the trimmed V and J ends, which lost 6 bases and 4 bases, there was a span of 9 bases. The CDR3 loop is CASRLAGETQYF. DNA for the CDR3: TGTGCCAGCAGGTTGGCGGGAGAGACCCAGTACTTC.

This clonotype was observed a few times. The chain recombines TRBV5-1 with TRBJ1-1, with D unresolved. CDR3 length: 14 residues. Germline V gene lookup returns CDR1 SGHRS and CDR2 YFSETQ. The V end lost 3 bases, the J end lost 4 bases, and 13 bases lay between the germline ends. The CDR3 spells CASSSVNGVTEAFF. As DNA, the CDR3 is TGCGCCAGCAGCTCTGTGAATGGCGTCACTGAAGCTTTCTTT.

This rearrangement joins TRBV28 to TRBJ2-2, with TRBD1 matching 7 bases. CDR3 length equals 12 residues. The germline gives CDR1 MDHEN, CDR2 SYDVKM. In nucleotides, the CDR3 is TGTGTTGCGGTAGGGGGCTCCGGGGAGCTGTTTTTT. Residues: CVAVGGSGELFF.

The chain combines TRBV12-3 or TRBV12-4 with TRBJ1-1; no clear D. The V end lost 3 bases, the J end lost 4 bases, and 15 bases lay between the germline ends. The CDR3 is 15 amino acids. CDR3 in amino acids: CASSFLDIPFTEAFF. The CDR3, as DNA: TGTGCCAGCAGTTTTCTTGACATCCCCTTCACTGAAGCTTTCTTT.

The chain couples TRBV7-2 to TRBJ1-3; D gene uncertain. V was clipped by 1 base and J by 4 bases, with 14 bases between them. The CDR3 has 16 amino acids. In germline, CDR1 is SGHTA, CDR2 FQGNSA. CDR3 sequence: CASSLGRLPGGNTIYF. The DNA of the CDR3 is TGTGCCAGCAGCTTAGGCCGGCTCCCGGGAGGAAACACCATATATTTT.

This clonotype was counted only a few times. V gene TRBV4-3 combines with J gene TRBJ1-5; D call uncertain. V shed 0 bases and J shed 3 bases, with 6 bases lying between them. CDR1 and CDR2 from the germline V gene are LGHNA and YSLEER. This CDR3 is 14 amino acids long. This chain's CDR3 is CASSQDYSNQPQHF. The CDR3 region has the DNA TGCGCCAGCAGCCAAGATTACTCCAATCAGCCCCAGCATTTT.